Shown below are 10 T cell receptor beta chains from a single sample sequenced in a study of T-cell reconstitution after alpha-beta-depleted transplantation in children. Unique molecular identifiers were incorporated when the TCRbeta library was constructed. Via MiXCR, TCRdb re-called the PCR reads, giving one row per CDR3 protein. The table includes just over 950,000 distinct CDR3 sequences, around 30% detected once. Sequenced here: PBMCs, mostly from graft donor cells, sampled 360 days after TCRalphabeta/CD19-depleted stem cell transplant. These receptors were obtained from a boy in the first two years of life who had a stem cell transplant for SCID, so the T cells may come from the graft donor.

The sample holds a few counts of this clonotype. This chain uses TRBV15 with TRBJ2-5; TRBD2 matches at 11 bases. Germline values: CDR1 LNHNV, CDR2 YYDKDF (reference sequence). J gave up 5 bases and V 0 bases, and 5 bases lay outside the gene matches. There are 16 residues in the CDR3. CDR3 sequence: CATSRDLASGGETQYF. The CDR3 DNA is TGTGCCACCAGCAGAGATTTGGCTAGCGGGGGGGAGACCCAGTACTTC.

This chain joins TRBV7-9 and TRBJ2-7; TRBD1 matches 8 bases. CDR3 length: 16 amino acids. V dropped 5 bases and J dropped 3; count of bases not matched to a gene: 12. In germline, CDR1 is SEHNR, CDR2 FQNEAQ (reference sequence). CDR3 in DNA: TGTGCCAGCAGCCGAACCGCCGGGACAGGAAACTACGAGCAGTACTTC. Encoded protein: CASSRTAGTGNYEQYF.

The chain uses TRBV20-1 and TRBJ2-7; TRBD2 matches at 8 bases. Germline CDR1 DFQATT, CDR2 SNEGSKA (reference sequence). The CDR3 covers 15 residues. J was trimmed by 4 bases and V by 6 bases; bases with no gene match: 14. The CDR3 spells CSARGGVAGWYEQYF. CDR3 sequence (DNA): TGCAGTGCCCGCGGGGGAGTAGCGGGGTGGTACGAGCAGTACTTC.

The chain combines TRBV10-1 with TRBJ2-3; D gene unclear. The germline V and J ends were trimmed by 3 bases and 4 bases, with 8 bases remaining between them. The CDR3 contains 13 residues. Germline CDR1 WNHNN, CDR2 SYGVQD (reference sequence). The CDR3 region has the DNA TGCGCCAGCAGTGATCGTTACTCAGATACGCAGTATTTT. Translating it yields CASSDRYSDTQYF.

The rearrangement uses TRBV11-2 and TRBJ2-6; TRBD1 matches at 11 bases. The CDR3 contains 19 residues. Germline V gene lookup returns CDR1 SGHAT and CDR2 FQNNGV. J lost 2 bases, V lost 3 bases, and 9 bases had no gene match. CDR3 in DNA: TGTGCCAGCAGCTTCGGAGGGACAGGGGGGATGACTGGGGCCAACGTCCTGACTTTC. It codes for CASSFGGTGGMTGANVLTF.

The CDR3 sequence is CASSFRGGGKETQYF. CDR3 in DNA: TGTGCCAGCAGTTTCAGGGGGGGCGGAAAAGAGACCCAGTACTTC. The rearrangement uses TRBV12-3 or TRBV12-4 and TRBJ2-5; D tentatively fits TRBD1 or TRBD2 (7 bases each). V was pared by 3 bases and J by 3 bases, with 14 bases between. The CDR3 length is 15 residues.

The chain uses TRBV7-8 and TRBJ2-1, with D tentatively TRBD2 (6 bases). CDR1 SGHVS and CDR2 FQNEAQ come from the germline V gene. With 2 bases removed from V and 0 bases from J, the gap between germline ends came to 11 bases. This CDR3 is 16 amino acids long. The CDR3 sequence: CASSLPLAYSYNEQFF. CDR3 nucleotide sequence: TGTGCCAGCAGCTTACCCCTAGCGTACTCCTACAATGAGCAGTTCTTC.

This clonotype has at least ten counts. An end of the junction differs from the germline gene, which may be a read error. Here the CDR3 reads CASSLGGPGNTIYF. In DNA form, the CDR3 reads TGTGCCAGCAGCTTAGGAGGCCCTGGAAACACCATATATTTT. The chain employs TRBV5-1 and TRBJ1-3; D gene unclear. Germline values: CDR1 SGHRS, CDR2 YFSETQ. The CDR3 loop spans 14 amino acids. Looking up the rest from reference TRBV5-1 and TRBJ1-3 gives the full variable domain: KAGVTQTPRYLIKTRGQQVTLSCSPISGHRSVSWYQQTPGQGLQFLFEYFSETQRNKGNFPGRFSGRQFSNSRSEMNVSTLELGDSALYLCASSLGGPGNTIYFGEGSWLTVV.

J is TRBJ2-7 and V is TRBV12-3 or TRBV12-4, with D perhaps TRBD1 or TRBD2 (6 bases each). V shed 2 bases and J shed 4 bases, with 12 bases lying between them. The CDR3 runs 14 residues. The CDR3 coding sequence is TGTGCCAGCAGTTTAACGGGGGCGGAATACGAGCAGTACTTC. Amino acids: CASSLTGAEYEQYF.

The chain joins TRBV5-6 to TRBJ2-5; TRBD1 matches 7 bases. The CDR3 has 14 residues. Germline V lookup: CDR1 SGHDT, CDR2 YYEEEE. V lost 2 bases to trimming and J lost 3 bases; unmatched junction nucleotides: 4. CDR3 nucleotide sequence: TGTGCCAGCAGCTTCTACGACAGGGAAGAGACCCAGTACTTC. The encoded protein is CASSFYDREETQYF.